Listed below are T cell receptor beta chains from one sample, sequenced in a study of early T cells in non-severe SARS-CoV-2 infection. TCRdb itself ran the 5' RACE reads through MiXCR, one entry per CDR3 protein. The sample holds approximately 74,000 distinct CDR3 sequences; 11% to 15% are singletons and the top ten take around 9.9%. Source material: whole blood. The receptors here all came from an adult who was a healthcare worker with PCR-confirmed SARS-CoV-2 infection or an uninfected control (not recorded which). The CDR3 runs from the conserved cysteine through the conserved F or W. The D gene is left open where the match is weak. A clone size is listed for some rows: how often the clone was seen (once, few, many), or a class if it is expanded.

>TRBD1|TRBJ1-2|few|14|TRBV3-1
CASSQKTGRHRYTF
TGTGCCAGCAGCCAAAAGACAGGGCGGCACAGATACACCTTC
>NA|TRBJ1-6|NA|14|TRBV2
CASTRTDYNSPLHF
TGTGCCAGCACGCGAACAGACTATAATTCACCCCTCCACTTT
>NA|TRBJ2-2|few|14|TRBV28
CASNKFRATGELFF
TGTGCCAGCAACAAATTCAGGGCCACCGGGGAGCTGTTTTTT
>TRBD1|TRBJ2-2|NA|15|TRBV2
CASSLGQGGTGELFF
TGTGCCAGCAGTCTAGGACAGGGCGGCACCGGGGAGCTGTTTTTT
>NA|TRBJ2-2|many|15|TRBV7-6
CASSLYRTDTGELFF
TGTGCCAGCAGCTTATACAGGACAGACACCGGGGAGCTGTTTTTT
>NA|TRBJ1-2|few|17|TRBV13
CASSLGLQPEANYGYTF
TGTGCCAGCAGCTTAGGCTTGCAGCCTGAGGCTAACTATGGCTACACCTTC
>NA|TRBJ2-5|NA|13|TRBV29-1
CSVTGRTLETQYF
TGCAGCGTTACTGGACGGACCCTAGAGACCCAGTACTTC
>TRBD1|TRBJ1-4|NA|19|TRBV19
CASSIGAGTGASTNEKLFF
TGTGCCAGTAGTATAGGGGCGGGGACAGGGGCCTCAACTAATGAAAAACTGTTTTTT
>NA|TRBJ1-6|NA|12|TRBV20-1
CGCGELNSPLHF
TGCGGCTGTGGGGAGCTTAATTCACCCCTCCACTTT
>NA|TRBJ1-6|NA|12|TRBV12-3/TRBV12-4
CASSQPPSPLHF
TGTGCCAGCAGTCAGCCGCCTTCACCCCTCCACTTT
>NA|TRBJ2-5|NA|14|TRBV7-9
CASNVWGLKETQYF
TGTGCCAGCAACGTATGGGGTTTAAAAGAGACCCAGTACTTC
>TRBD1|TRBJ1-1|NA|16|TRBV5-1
CASRDRTGERRTEAFF
TGCGCCAGCAGAGATAGGACAGGGGAAAGGCGTACTGAAGCTTTCTTT
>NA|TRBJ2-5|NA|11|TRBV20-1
CSATGKETQYF
TGCAGTGCTACGGGTAAAGAGACCCAGTACTTC